This section outlines one TCR beta chain sequence together with its context. The antigen is not known. Assay: immunoSEQ multiplex PCR; the TCRdb copy retains only in-frame clones and omits some. In the table there are 91,000 or so clones, more than 85% of which are singletons. The sample comes from a study of T cell responses to AZD1222 COVID-19 vaccine. Study-level points and caveats: Donors skewed white British and female; clonal diversity was possibly underestimated. In all cases, repertoires were sampled only after the peak T cell response.

Material: peripheral blood, obtained 28 days after the second AZD1222 dose. The receptor was derived from an adult who received the AZD1222 COVID-19 vaccine.

This CDR3 is CASSGVWGGEQFF. The CDR3 nucleotides are TGTGCCAGCAGCGGGGTTTGGGGGGGAGAGCAGTTCTTC. The chain joins TRBV7-2 to TRBJ2-1; 7 positions agree with TRBD2. Germline CDR1 and CDR2: SGHTA and FQGNSA. J gave up 10 bases and V 5 bases, and 8 bases lay outside the gene matches. CDR3 length: 13 residues.